The TCR beta chain under discussion was sequenced for a study of blood T cell repertoires in COVID-19. Study as a whole: The analysed material was cDNA or gDNA that came from T cells, B-cell-depleted T cells, or PBMCs.

Sequencing was performed with immunoSEQ multiplex PCR; in TCRdb, only in-frame clones are kept and a portion is missing. Of roughly 100,000 clones listed, about nine tenths are singletons. From germline, CDR1 is SGHNT and CDR2 YENEEA. The CDR3 has 15 residues. Trimming cost V 5 bases and J 5 bases; bases outside gene matches: 9. The chain carries TRBV11-3 and TRBJ2-1, with TRBD1 matching over 7 bases. Sequenced: peripheral blood. This receptor was obtained from a woman of 80 years or more in a cohort sampled during active COVID-19. This CDR3 reads CASSPGQYLDNEQFF. CDR3 nucleotide sequence: TGTGCCAGCAGCCCGGGACAGTACCTCGACAATGAGCAGTTCTTC.